These 16 T cell receptor beta chains originate from one sample sequenced in a study of early T cells in non-severe SARS-CoV-2 infection. TCRdb recomputed calls from the 5' RACE reads with MiXCR, one row per CDR3 protein. The sample has around 80,000 distinct CDR3 sequences, roughly an eighth seen once. The source material was whole blood. The source of these receptors is an adult who was a healthcare worker with PCR-confirmed SARS-CoV-2 infection or an uninfected control (not recorded which).

Here the CDR3 reads CASSLTGGRNEQFF. The CDR3 coding sequence is TGTGCCAGCAGCTTAACAGGGGGACGGAATGAGCAGTTCTTC. V and J are TRBV7-3 and TRBJ2-1; weak D call: TRBD1 (6 bases). Trimming stripped 0 bases from V and 7 bases from J, with 10 bases between. CDR1 is SGHTA and CDR2 is FQGTGA in the germline V gene. This CDR3 region has 14 residues.

The chain is built from TRBV19 and TRBJ1-5, with TRBD1 as a possible D gene (6 bases). This CDR3 comprises 14 residues. The V and J ends lost 5 bases and 6 bases respectively, with 14 bases between them. Germline CDR1 and CDR2: LNHDA and SQIVND (reference sequence). The CDR3, as DNA: TGTGCCAGTAGTTCCAACAGGGCTCCTCAGCCCCAGCATTTT. As protein: CASSSNRAPQPQHF.

CDR3 protein: CAISGVGGVNQPQHF. For the CDR3, the DNA is TGTGCCATCAGTGGGGTAGGGGGCGTCAATCAGCCCCAGCATTTT. This chain joins TRBV10-3 and TRBJ1-5; 7 bases map to TRBD1. From germline, CDR1 is ENHRY and CDR2 SYGVKD. Trimming at V came to 4 bases and at J to 3 bases, leaving 6 bases not matched to a gene. The CDR3 runs 15 residues.

The J gene is TRBJ2-1, the V gene TRBV7-2; 9 nucleotides align to TRBD2. The V gene's germline CDR1 is SGHTA and CDR2 FQGNSA. Germline trimming cut 3 bases from V and 10 bases from J; bases unmatched to any gene: 10. This CDR3 region has 15 residues. The chain's CDR3 is CASSLSTAGGYEQFF. The DNA for the CDR3 is TGTGCCAGCAGCTTGTCTACGGCGGGGGGGTACGAGCAGTTCTTC.

In its sample, this clonotype was seen a few times. The V gene is TRBV19, the J gene TRBJ2-2; D is possibly TRBD1 (5 bases). This CDR3 region has 15 residues. Germline V gene sequence: CDR1 LNHDA, CDR2 SQIVND (reference sequence). V lost 3 bases and J 1 base, leaving 9 bases between the germline ends. The CDR3, as DNA: TGTGCCAGTAGTATGGGGCCAGGGAACACCGGGGAGCTGTTTTTT. It codes for CASSMGPGNTGELFF. The full variable domain, completed using reference TRBV19 and TRBJ2-2, is DGGITQSPKYLFRKEGQNVTLSCEQNLNHDAMYWYRQDPGQGLRLIYYSQIVNDFQKGDIAEGYSVSREKKESFPLTVTSAQKNPTAFYLCASSMGPGNTGELFFGEGSRLTVL.

This clonotype was detected ten times or more. This chain uses TRBV14 with TRBJ2-3; D is possibly TRBD2 (5 bases). Looked up from germline, CDR1 is SGHDN and CDR2 is FVKESK. This CDR3 has 15 residues. Between the trimmed V and J ends, which lost 4 bases and 3 bases, there was a span of 14 bases. CDR3 sequence (DNA): TGTGCCAGCAGCCCCGGTTTAGCGAGGACAGATACGCAGTATTTT. This encodes CASSPGLARTDTQYF.

The genes are TRBV28 and TRBJ2-7; 13 bases map to TRBD2. The CDR3 length is 15 residues. The germline V gene has CDR1 MDHEN and CDR2 SYDVKM. The trim removed 6 bases at V and 3 bases at J, leaving 5 bases unmatched. CDR3 in amino acids: CASSTTSGGIYEQYF. The CDR3 DNA is TGTGCCAGCAGCACGACTAGCGGGGGGATCTACGAGCAGTACTTC.

This clonotype has a handful of counts. The chain couples TRBV20-1 to TRBJ2-3, with TRBD2 matching over 9 bases. In germline, CDR1 is DFQATT, CDR2 SNEGSKA (reference sequence). This CDR3 region has 15 residues. V was clipped by 2 bases and J by 0 bases; unmatched bases: 3. CDR3: CSARISGGSTDTQYF. In nucleotides, the CDR3 is TGCAGTGCTAGAATTAGCGGGGGTAGCACAGATACGCAGTATTTT.

The chain combines TRBV28 with TRBJ1-5; D remains ambiguous. The CDR3 sequence is 12 residues long. V lost 7 bases and J lost 0, with 4 bases in between. The germline CDR1 and CDR2 sequences are MDHEN and SYDVKM. The CDR3 sequence is CASTDSNQPQHF. Written as DNA, the CDR3 is TGTGCCAGCACAGATAGCAATCAGCCCCAGCATTTT.

The rearrangement joins TRBV20-1 to TRBJ1-1; D gene uncertain. The CDR3 extends over 12 amino acids. V was trimmed by 3 bases and J by 3 bases, leaving 8 bases between them. Germline V gene lookup returns CDR1 DFQATT and CDR2 SNEGSKA (reference sequence). The CDR3 loop is CSARARHTEAFF. The CDR3 DNA reads TGCAGTGCTAGGGCCCGCCACACTGAAGCTTTCTTT.

This clonotype was counted between two and nine times. CDR3 protein: CASSLNPPRNTEAFF. CDR3 coding DNA: TGTGCCAGCAGCTTGAACCCGCCGCGGAACACTGAAGCTTTCTTT. The chain joins TRBV5-8 to TRBJ1-1; D unclear. V lost 1 base to trimming and J lost 1 base, with 11 bases between them. This CDR3 has 15 amino acids. Germline CDR1 is SGHTS and CDR2 is YDEGEE.

This chain joins TRBV29-1 and TRBJ2-7; 8 nucleotides line up with TRBD1. The CDR3 runs to 12 residues. Per germline, CDR1 SQVTM and CDR2 ANQGSEA. V shed 5 bases and J 2 bases; nucleotides not matched to a gene: 2. The CDR3 reads CSVRQGPYEQYF. CDR3 bases: TGCAGCGTTAGACAGGGGCCCTACGAGCAGTACTTC.

Only a few counts were recorded for this clonotype. The chain has TRBV5-1 and TRBJ2-3; 7 nucleotides line up with TRBD1. This CDR3 is built from 17 residues. The J segment lost 4 bases and the V segment lost 0 bases, leaving 11 bases of the junction unmatched. Germline CDR1 reads SGHRS; CDR2 reads YFSETQ. The CDR3, as DNA: TGCGCCAGCAGCTTGGGTCCCACCGGGACAGCTTCAGATACGCAGTATTTT. Translated, it gives CASSLGPTGTASDTQYF.

This sequence joins TRBV6-2 or TRBV6-3 and TRBJ1-5; D perhaps matches TRBD1 (6 bases). This CDR3 is 15 amino acids long. The V end lost 8 bases, the J end lost 2 bases, and 16 bases lay between the germline ends. The germline V gene encodes CDR1 MNHEY and CDR2 SVGEGT. The CDR3 spells CASGEMYRGNQPQHF. The CDR3 coding sequence is TGTGCCAGCGGAGAAATGTACAGGGGCAATCAGCCCCAGCATTTT.

The chain couples TRBV14 to TRBJ2-3; D may match TRBD1 or TRBD2 (5 bases each). The V end was cut by 0 bases, the J end by 7 bases, with 23 bases between. The CDR3 extends over 18 amino acids. Per the germline V gene, CDR1 is SGHDN and CDR2 is FVKESK. In DNA form, the CDR3 reads TGTGCCAGCAGCCAAGATGTGATCGGGGCTACGGGGTCGTATACGCAGTATTTT. Translating gives CASSQDVIGATGSYTQYF.

V is TRBV27 and J is TRBJ1-6, with TRBD1 as a possible D gene (6 bases). Germline assignment: CDR1 MNHEY and CDR2 SMNVEV (reference sequence). The CDR3 is 17 amino acids. Trimming pared 4 bases from V and 0 bases from J, leaving 13 bases between. This chain's CDR3 is CASSSLGQTSYNSPLHF. The CDR3 nucleotides read TGTGCCAGCAGTTCCCTCGGACAGACCTCCTATAATTCACCCCTCCACTTT.